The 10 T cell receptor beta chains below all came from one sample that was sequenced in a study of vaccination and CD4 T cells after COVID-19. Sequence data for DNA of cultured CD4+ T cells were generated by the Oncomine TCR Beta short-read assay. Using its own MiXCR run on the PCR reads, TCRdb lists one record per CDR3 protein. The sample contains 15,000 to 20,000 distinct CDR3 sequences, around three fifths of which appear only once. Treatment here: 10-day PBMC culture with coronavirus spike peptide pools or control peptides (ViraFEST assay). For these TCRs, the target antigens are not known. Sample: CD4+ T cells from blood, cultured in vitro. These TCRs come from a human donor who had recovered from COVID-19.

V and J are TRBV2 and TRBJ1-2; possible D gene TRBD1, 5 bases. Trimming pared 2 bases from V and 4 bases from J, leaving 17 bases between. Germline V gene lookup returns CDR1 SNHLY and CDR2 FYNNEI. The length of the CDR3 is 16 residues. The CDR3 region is CASSELGQGSAYGYTF. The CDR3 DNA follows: TGTGCCAGCAGTGAATTAGGCCAGGGATCTGCCTATGGCTACACCTTC.

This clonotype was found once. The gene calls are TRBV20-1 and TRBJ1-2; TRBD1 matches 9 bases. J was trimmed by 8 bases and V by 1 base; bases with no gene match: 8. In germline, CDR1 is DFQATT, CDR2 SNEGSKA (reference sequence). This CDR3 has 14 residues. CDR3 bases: TGCAGTGCTAGAGGACAGGGGGAAAGGAGCGGCTACACCTTC. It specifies CSARGQGERSGYTF.

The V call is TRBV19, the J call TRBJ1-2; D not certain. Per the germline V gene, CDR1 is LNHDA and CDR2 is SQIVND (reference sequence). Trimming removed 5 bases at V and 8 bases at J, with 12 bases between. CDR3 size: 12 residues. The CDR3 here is CASSPGDGGYTF. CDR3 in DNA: TGTGCCAGTAGTCCGGGAGATGGAGGCTACACCTTC.

CDR3 bases: TGCGCCAGCCAAAAGGACGGTAATCAGCCCCAGCATTTT. Protein: CASQKDGNQPQHF. The chain combines TRBV10-1 with TRBJ1-5; no firm D call. CDR3 size: 13 residues. Trimming left V 8 bases short and J 4 bases short, with 12 bases between. CDR1 is WNHNN, CDR2 SYGVQD, per germline (reference sequence).

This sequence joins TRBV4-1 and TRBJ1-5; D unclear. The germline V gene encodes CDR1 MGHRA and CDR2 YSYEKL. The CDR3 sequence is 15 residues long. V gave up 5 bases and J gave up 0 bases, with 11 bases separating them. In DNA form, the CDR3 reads TGCGCCAGCAGCGCGTTGGGATATAGCAATCAGCCCCAGCATTTT. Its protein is CASSALGYSNQPQHF.

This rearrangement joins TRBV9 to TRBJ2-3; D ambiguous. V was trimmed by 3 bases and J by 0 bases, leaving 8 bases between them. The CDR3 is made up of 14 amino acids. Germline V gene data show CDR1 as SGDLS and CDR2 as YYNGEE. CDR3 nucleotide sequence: TGTGCCAGCAGCGGTAGTGGCAGCACAGATACGCAGTATTTT. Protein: CASSGSGSTDTQYF.

CDR3 bases: TGTGCCAGTTCTACCGGGACGGACGGCAATCAGCCCCAGCATTTT. Residues: CASSTGTDGNQPQHF. The chain combines TRBV6-1 with TRBJ1-5, with a weak D call TRBD1 (5 bases). Trimming took 9 bases from V and 2 from J, leaving 17 bases between them. Germline lookup yields CDR1 MNHNS and CDR2 SASEGT. The CDR3 contains 15 residues.

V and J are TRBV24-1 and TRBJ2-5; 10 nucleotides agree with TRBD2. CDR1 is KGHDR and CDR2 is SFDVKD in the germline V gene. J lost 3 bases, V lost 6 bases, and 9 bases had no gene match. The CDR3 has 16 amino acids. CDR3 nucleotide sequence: TGTGCCACCAGTACTAGCGGGAAGGCCTTTGAAGAGACCCAGTACTTC. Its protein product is CATSTSGKAFEETQYF.

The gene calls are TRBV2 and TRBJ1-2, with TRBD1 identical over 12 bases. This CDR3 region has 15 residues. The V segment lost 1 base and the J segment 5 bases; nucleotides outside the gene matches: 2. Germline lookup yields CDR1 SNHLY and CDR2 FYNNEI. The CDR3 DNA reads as TGTGCCAGCAGTGAAGGGGGACAGGGGGCATATGGCTACACCTTC. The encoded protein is CASSEGGQGAYGYTF. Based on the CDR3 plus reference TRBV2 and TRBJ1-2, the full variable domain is EPEVTQTPSHQVTQMGQEVILRCVPISNHLYFYWYRQILGQKVEFLVSFYNNEISEKSEIFDDQFSVERPDGSNFTLKIRSTKLEDSAMYFCASSEGGQGAYGYTFGSGTRLTVV.

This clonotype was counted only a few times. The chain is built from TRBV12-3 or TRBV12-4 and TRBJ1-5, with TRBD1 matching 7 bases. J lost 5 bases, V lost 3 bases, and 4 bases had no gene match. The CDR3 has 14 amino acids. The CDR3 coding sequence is TGTGCCAGCAGTTTGCAGGGGGGGGATCAGCCCCAGCATTTT. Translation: CASSLQGGDQPQHF.